This entry lists 30 T cell receptor beta chains sequenced from one sample in a study of T-cell reconstitution after alpha-beta-depleted transplantation in children. TCRbeta library preparation incorporated unique molecular identifiers. TCRdb reanalysed the PCR reads using MiXCR and keeps one entry per CDR3 protein. In the table there are approximately 85,000 distinct CDR3 sequences, around 16% of which are singletons. Sequenced here: PBMCs, mostly from graft donor cells, sampled 180 days after TCRalphabeta/CD19-depleted stem cell transplant. These receptors originate from a male patient under 10 years old who had a stem cell transplant for acute lymphoblastic leukemia, so the T cells may come from the graft donor.

This clonotype was seen a few times. V and J are TRBV4-1 and TRBJ2-7; 7 bases align to TRBD1. CDR1 is MGHRA and CDR2 is YSYEKL in the germline V gene. The CDR3 spans 12 residues. Trimming removed 5 bases from V and 2 bases from J; junction bases left unmatched: 0. The CDR3 region is CASSGTAYEQYF. In DNA form, the CDR3 reads TGCGCCAGCAGCGGGACAGCCTACGAGCAGTACTTC.

The chain joins TRBV29-1 to TRBJ2-1; possibly TRBD2 for D (6 bases). V gave up 1 base and J gave up 0 bases, with 10 bases separating them. Germline assignment: CDR1 SQVTM and CDR2 ANQGSEA. The CDR3 has 15 residues. This CDR3 is CSVEGSGSSYNEQFF. CDR3 in DNA: TGCAGCGTTGAAGGGTCCGGGAGCTCCTACAATGAGCAGTTCTTC.

This clonotype has more than one count but fewer than ten. This chain links TRBV7-9 with TRBJ2-7; D call uncertain. The CDR3 consists of 12 residues. Germline V gene lookup returns CDR1 SEHNR and CDR2 FQNEAQ (reference sequence). V was shortened by 4 bases and J by 2 bases, with 6 bases between the two germline ends. CDR3 DNA sequence: TGTGCCAGCAGCTCAATAACCTACGAGCAGTACTTC. Translation gives CASSSITYEQYF.

In this sample, this clonotype turned up a few times. This chain links TRBV7-9 with TRBJ2-7, with 12 bases fitting TRBD2. The CDR3 consists of 15 residues. In germline, CDR1 is SEHNR, CDR2 FQNEAQ (reference sequence). The V and J ends lost 5 bases and 5 bases, in that order; junction bases with no gene match: 7. The CDR3: CASSPPSGGDHEQYF. In DNA, the CDR3 is TGTGCCAGCAGCCCCCCTAGCGGGGGGGACCACGAGCAGTACTTC.

The rearrangement links TRBV7-6 to TRBJ2-3, with 8 bases fitting TRBD2. The CDR3 contains 16 residues. V dropped 1 base and J dropped 1; count of bases not matched to a gene: 4. Germline V gene lookup returns CDR1 SGHVS and CDR2 FNYEAQ. The CDR3 DNA is TGTGCCAGCAGCTTAGGTCGGCGGGGGGGCACAGATACGCAGTATTTT. It encodes CASSLGRRGGTDTQYF.

The chain recombines TRBV5-5 with TRBJ2-5; 8 bases match TRBD2. The CDR3 runs to 15 residues. From germline, CDR1 is SGHKS and CDR2 YYEKEE (reference sequence). V lost 3 bases and J lost 3; bases outside the gene matches: 7. For the CDR3, the DNA is TGTGCCAGCAGCTCTCCGGGACTAGGGGAAGAGACCCAGTACTTC. The encoded protein is CASSSPGLGEETQYF.

This clonotype showed up many times. The chain combines TRBV5-1 with TRBJ1-2; the D gene is possibly TRBD1 (5 bases). The V end was cut by 4 bases, the J end by 5 bases, with 15 bases between. Germline V gene sequence: CDR1 SGHRS, CDR2 YFSETQ. This CDR3 has 14 amino acids. The DNA of the CDR3 is TGCGCCAGCAGCCCCGGGACTGTTTCTTATGGCTACACCTTC. This codes for CASSPGTVSYGYTF.

This clonotype was detected only a few times. The genes are TRBV28 and TRBJ2-7, with a weak D call TRBD1 (5 bases). Germline lookup yields CDR1 MDHEN and CDR2 SYDVKM. This CDR3 has 15 residues. V dropped 1 base and J dropped 1 base, with 11 bases sitting between them. CDR3: CASSLSQGYSYEQYF. The CDR3 region has the DNA TGTGCCAGCAGTTTATCTCAGGGCTATTCCTACGAGCAGTACTTC.

Ten or more counts support this clonotype. The chain recombines TRBV20-1 with TRBJ2-7; possibly TRBD2 for D (6 bases). Germline CDR1 reads DFQATT; CDR2 reads SNEGSKA (reference sequence). This CDR3 contains 14 residues. Trimming took off 4 bases at V and 1 base at J, with 14 bases between the two ends. CDR3 protein: CSATPGLASYEQYF. Written as DNA, the CDR3 is TGCAGTGCTACACCGGGACTGGCATCCTACGAGCAGTACTTC.

This chain joins TRBV7-9 and TRBJ2-7, with no clear D. The germline V gene encodes CDR1 SEHNR and CDR2 FQNEAQ (reference sequence). Trimming removed 1 base from V and 0 bases from J, with 10 bases in between. CDR3 length equals 15 residues. This CDR3 reads CASSLGVDISYEQYF. As DNA, the CDR3 is TGTGCCAGCAGCTTAGGAGTTGACATCTCCTACGAGCAGTACTTC.

The rearrangement links TRBV5-1 to TRBJ2-5; D gene uncertain. Trimming removed 3 bases at V and 3 bases at J, with 12 bases between. The CDR3 is 14 amino acids. In germline, CDR1 is SGHRS, CDR2 YFSETQ. CDR3 amino acids: CASSSPGREETQYF. The CDR3 DNA reads TGCGCCAGCAGCTCGCCAGGAAGAGAAGAGACCCAGTACTTC.

There are many counts of this clonotype. The V and J genes are TRBV4-2 and TRBJ2-5; tentatively, D is TRBD1 (5 bases). The CDR3 consists of 14 residues. Per the germline V gene, CDR1 is LGHNA and CDR2 is YNFKEQ. Trimming removed 2 bases at V and 0 bases at J, with 7 bases between. The CDR3 DNA reads TGTGCCAGCAGCCAACAGGGCGACCAAGAGACCCAGTACTTC. Its translation: CASSQQGDQETQYF.

V is TRBV19 and J is TRBJ2-1; D remains unclear. Trimming pared 5 bases from V and 7 bases from J, leaving 15 bases between. The CDR3 length is 14 residues. CDR1 and CDR2 (germline): LNHDA, SQIVND (reference sequence). CDR3 DNA sequence: TGTGCCAGTAGTTTTTTGACCAGTGGAAATGAGCAGTTCTTC. Translating it yields CASSFLTSGNEQFF.

The V and J genes are TRBV20-1 and TRBJ2-3, with TRBD2 matching 8 bases. The CDR3 loop spans 14 amino acids. V lost 3 bases to trimming and J lost 2 bases; unmatched junction nucleotides: 4. CDR1 DFQATT and CDR2 SNEGSKA come from the germline V gene (reference sequence). CDR3: CSASPAGATDTQYF. The CDR3 DNA follows: TGCAGTGCTAGCCCAGCGGGGGCCACAGATACGCAGTATTTT.

This clonotype was counted between two and nine times. The rearrangement links TRBV7-6 to TRBJ1-1, with a tentative D call TRBD1 (5 bases). CDR3 size: 18 residues. Germline lookup yields CDR1 SGHVS and CDR2 FNYEAQ. Trimming took off 5 bases at V and 1 base at J, with 23 bases between the two ends. The CDR3 here is CASSQIWATEKSNTEAFF. The DNA for the CDR3 is TGTGCCAGCAGCCAGATCTGGGCGACAGAGAAATCGAACACTGAAGCTTTCTTT. Complete variable domain (other parts from reference TRBV7-6 and TRBJ1-1): GAGVSQSPRYKVTKRGQDVALRCDPISGHVSLYWYRQALGQGPEFLTYFNYEAQQDKSGLPNDRFSAERPEGSISTLTIQRTEQRDSAMYRCASSQIWATEKSNTEAFFGQGTRLTVV.

The V gene is TRBV4-1, the J gene TRBJ2-2; the D gene is possibly TRBD1 (6 bases). This CDR3 has 15 amino acids. Per germline, CDR1 MGHRA and CDR2 YSYEKL. V gave up 1 base and J gave up 4 bases, with 10 bases separating them. The CDR3 DNA follows: TGCGCCAGCAGCCAAGTCGTGGGGGCCACCGGGGAGCTGTTTTTT. Its protein product is CASSQVVGATGELFF.

There are a few counts of this clonotype. The rearrangement links TRBV7-2 to TRBJ1-1; 9 positions agree with TRBD1. CDR3 length: 16 amino acids. Germline assignment: CDR1 SGHTA and CDR2 FQGNSA. J was trimmed by 1 base and V by 5 bases; bases with no gene match: 8. CDR3 nucleotides: TGTGCCAGCAGCCCGGGACAGGGAGAACCGAACACTGAAGCTTTCTTT. Translating it yields CASSPGQGEPNTEAFF.

This clonotype was counted only a few times. The gene calls are TRBV7-2 and TRBJ2-1, with a possible D match to TRBD2 (5 bases). Germline CDR1 SGHTA, CDR2 FQGNSA. The CDR3 runs 16 residues. V lost 0 bases and J lost 0, with 9 bases in between. The CDR3 protein is CASSLAGMSSYNEQFF. The CDR3 DNA reads TGTGCCAGCAGCTTAGCCGGGATGAGCTCCTACAATGAGCAGTTCTTC. Supplemented by reference TRBV7-2 and TRBJ2-1, the full variable domain reads GAGVSQSPSNKVTEKGKDVELRCDPISGHTALYWYRQSLGQGLEFLIYFQGNSAPDKSGLPSDRFSAERTGGSVSTLTIQRTQQEDSAVYLCASSLAGMSSYNEQFFGPGTRLTVL.

The V and J genes are TRBV6-2 or TRBV6-3 and TRBJ2-4; no reliable D call. The V and J ends lost 4 bases and 0 bases respectively, with 22 bases between them. Germline loops: CDR1 MNHEY, CDR2 SVGEGT. The CDR3 is 19 amino acids. CDR3 coding DNA: TGTGCCAGCAGTTTCCAGGCCGACACTATCTTCTTAGCCAAAAACATTCAGTACTTC. Translated, it gives CASSFQADTIFLAKNIQYF.

This clonotype occurred a few times. V is TRBV10-3 and J is TRBJ1-1; D may be TRBD1 (6 bases). The germline CDR1 and CDR2 sequences are ENHRY and SYGVKD. The CDR3 spans 14 residues. Trimming left V 5 bases short and J 1 base short, with 11 bases between. The CDR3 reads CAISTGWGNTEAFF. CDR3 coding DNA: TGTGCCATCAGTACAGGGTGGGGGAACACTGAAGCTTTCTTT.

The table lists this clonotype with a few counts. This sequence joins TRBV4-1 and TRBJ2-7; the match to TRBD1 covers 9 bases. Germline lookup yields CDR1 MGHRA and CDR2 YSYEKL. J lost 6 bases, V lost 0 bases, and 6 bases had no gene match. The CDR3 has 15 residues. CDR3 amino acids: CASSQDRQGVGEQYF. The CDR3 DNA follows: TGCGCCAGCAGCCAAGATCGACAGGGGGTTGGCGAGCAGTACTTC.

This clonotype was found many times. This sequence joins TRBV11-1 and TRBJ2-1; TRBD1 might be the D (7 bases). Germline CDR1 is SGHAT and CDR2 is FQDESV (reference sequence). The CDR3 has 15 amino acids. The V gene lost 3 bases and the J gene lost 5 bases, with 14 bases spanning the gap. The DNA of the CDR3 is TGTGCCAGCAGCTTGACCAGGGGGGTAAACAATGAGCAGTTCTTC. It codes for CASSLTRGVNNEQFF. Combining the CDR3 with reference TRBV11-1 and TRBJ2-1 gives the whole variable domain EAEVAQSPRYKITEKSQAVAFWCDPISGHATLYWYRQILGQGPELLVQFQDESVVDDSQLPKDRFSAERLKGVDSTLKIQPAELGDSAMYLCASSLTRGVNNEQFFGPGTRLTVL.

As regards this clonotype: Since a much larger clone is just one base distant, this may be a read error. The chain couples TRBV7-2 to TRBJ2-1; 8 bases agree with TRBD2. CDR3 length equals 16 residues. Germline-derived CDR1 and CDR2 are SGHTA and FQGNSA. The CDR3 protein is CASSLRGGPSHNEKFF. The CDR3, as DNA: TGTGCCAGCAGCTTACGGGGGGGCCCCTCACACAATGAGAAGTTCTTC.

The chain carries TRBV10-3 and TRBJ2-5; a weak D match, TRBD2 (5 bases). This CDR3 is built from 11 residues. V shed 4 bases and J shed 5 bases, with 5 bases lying between them. Germline V CDR1 and CDR2: ENHRY, SYGVKD. CDR3 protein: CAISGGETQYF. The CDR3 nucleotides are TGTGCCATCAGTGGAGGGGAGACCCAGTACTTC.

The CDR3 reads CASSLGGANQPQHF. CDR3 DNA sequence: TGTGCCAGCAGCTTGGGGGGCGCTAATCAGCCCCAGCATTTT. The chain links TRBV5-4 to TRBJ1-5; maybe TRBD1 (5 bases). Trimming took 0 bases from V and 4 from J, leaving 8 bases between them. Germline V gene sequence: CDR1 SGHNT, CDR2 YYREEE (reference sequence). The CDR3 spans 14 residues.

The chain has TRBV20-1 and TRBJ2-1, with 8 bases lining up with TRBD2. V trimming: 0 bases; J trimming: 7 bases; junction bases outside the gene matches: 8. Germline loops: CDR1 DFQATT, CDR2 SNEGSKA (reference sequence). The CDR3 covers 15 residues. Here the CDR3 DNA reads TGCAGTGCTAGAGACGGGGCGGGGGGCTGGAATGAGCAGTTCTTC. This gives the protein CSARDGAGGWNEQFF.

This clonotype was seen a few times. The chain uses TRBV2 and TRBJ1-2, with D perhaps matching TRBD1 (6 bases). The CDR3 has 14 residues. Germline values: CDR1 SNHLY, CDR2 FYNNEI. Between the trimmed V and J ends, which lost 11 bases and 5 bases, there was a span of 21 bases. The CDR3 DNA is TGTGCCCACAGGGCTCCGAGAGTAGGGTATGGCTACACCTTC. Translating it yields CAHRAPRVGYGYTF.

The CDR3 DNA is TGTGCCAGCAGCTCCGGACTTCGCCAAGAGACCCAGTACTTC. Translated, it gives CASSSGLRQETQYF. The chain uses TRBV7-8 and TRBJ2-5, with a possible D match to TRBD2 (5 bases). The germline V and J ends were trimmed by 4 bases and 1 base, with 10 bases remaining between them. The V gene's germline CDR1 is SGHVS and CDR2 FQNEAQ. The CDR3 has 14 amino acids.

This clonotype was observed a handful of times. V gene TRBV7-7 combines with J gene TRBJ2-2; 8 positions match TRBD1. The germline V gene encodes CDR1 SSHAT and CDR2 FNYEAQ (reference sequence). V gave up 10 bases and J gave up 2 bases; unmatched junction bases: 6. The CDR3 runs 14 residues. CDR3 DNA: TGTGCCACCCGGGACAGGACCAACACCGGGGAGCTGTTTTTT. Its protein product is CATRDRTNTGELFF.

This clonotype turned up a few times. CDR3 DNA sequence: TGTGCCAGCAGCTTAGCAGGGGGCAATGAAAAACTGTTTTTT. This translates into CASSLAGGNEKLFF. The chain couples TRBV7-9 to TRBJ1-4; 7 nucleotides align to TRBD1. The CDR3 loop spans 14 amino acids. The germline V gene encodes CDR1 SEHNR and CDR2 FQNEAQ (reference sequence). V lost 0 bases, J lost 5 bases, and 0 bases stayed unmatched. Full variable domain (remainder filled in from reference TRBV7-9 and TRBJ1-4): DTGVSQNPRHKITKRGQNVTFRCDPISEHNRLYWYRQTLGQGPEFLTYFQNEAQLEKSRLLSDRFSAERPKGSFSTLEIQRTEQGDSAMYLCASSLAGGNEKLFFGSGTQLSVL.